Following are 26 T cell receptor beta chains from one sample sequenced in a study of blood T cells in healthy people across ages. A second 7 to 11 cycle PCR used barcoded and J-beta primers. TCRdb reanalysed the 5' RACE reads using MiXCR and keeps one entry per CDR3 protein. The sample has about 1.4 million distinct CDR3 sequences, 59% seen once. Sequencing input: blood. The origin of the receptors is a man aged 18 to 35 in good health.

The chain is built from TRBV27 and TRBJ2-7; the D gene is possibly TRBD1 (6 bases). Germline V gene data show CDR1 as MNHEY and CDR2 as SMNVEV (reference sequence). This CDR3 comprises 14 residues. The V gene lost 3 bases and the J gene lost 1 base, with 10 bases spanning the gap. CDR3 residues: CASSLSTGSYEQYF. CDR3 coding DNA: TGTGCCAGCAGTTTGTCCACAGGGTCCTACGAGCAGTACTTC.

The J gene is TRBJ2-5, the V gene TRBV6-5; TRBD2 matches at 8 bases. V gave up 10 bases and J gave up 4 bases; unmatched junction bases: 8. The CDR3 extends over 13 amino acids. Germline lookup yields CDR1 MNHEY and CDR2 SVGAGI. The CDR3 loop reads CATQRGGVETQYF. CDR3 coding DNA: TGTGCCACCCAACGGGGGGGCGTAGAGACCCAGTACTTC.

The genes are TRBV7-9 and TRBJ2-7, with 7 bases lining up with TRBD1. J gave up 1 base and V 1 base, and 7 bases lay outside the gene matches. The CDR3 runs 16 residues. From germline, CDR1 is SEHNR and CDR2 FQNEAQ (reference sequence). CDR3 nucleotide sequence: TGTGCCAGCAGCTTAGTTCCGGACAGGATTTCCTACGAGCAGTACTTC. Encoded protein: CASSLVPDRISYEQYF.

The chain couples TRBV5-1 to TRBJ1-2, with a tentative D call TRBD1 (5 bases). V gave up 0 bases and J gave up 4 bases, with 13 bases separating them. The CDR3 has 15 residues. Germline lookup yields CDR1 SGHRS and CDR2 YFSETQ. CDR3: CASSLEPGQTYGYTF. CDR3 DNA: TGCGCCAGCAGCTTGGAGCCCGGACAAACCTATGGCTACACCTTC.

This clonotype was observed a few times. This chain uses TRBV7-2 with TRBJ2-5, with D perhaps being TRBD1 or TRBD2 (5 bases each). Trimming pared 4 bases from V and 1 base from J, leaving 7 bases between. CDR1 is SGHTA and CDR2 is FQGNSA in the germline V gene. The CDR3 totals 13 residues. Here the CDR3 reads CASSWGPQETQYF. For the CDR3, the DNA is TGTGCCAGCAGCTGGGGACCCCAAGAGACCCAGTACTTC.

The table lists this clonotype with a few counts. The CDR3 DNA reads as TGCGCCAGCAGCTTGGCTAGACGGGCCCCCTACAATGAGCAGTTCTTC. Translating gives CASSLARRAPYNEQFF. The V call is TRBV5-1, the J call TRBJ2-1, with D uncertain. Germline CDR1 is SGHRS and CDR2 is YFSETQ. V was trimmed by 0 bases and J by 2 bases, leaving 12 bases between them. CDR3 length equals 16 residues.

The rearrangement links TRBV3-1 to TRBJ2-3; TRBD1 matches 7 bases. The trim removed 7 bases at V and 2 bases at J, leaving 6 bases unmatched. The CDR3 runs 14 residues. Germline assignment: CDR1 LGHDT and CDR2 YNNKEL (reference sequence). In DNA, the CDR3 is TGTGCCAGCACCCAGACAGGGATCACAGATACGCAGTATTTT. Translating gives CASTQTGITDTQYF.

CDR3 DNA sequence: TGCGCCAGCAGCGAGGGACTAGCGGGAGTGGGCCGCTACAATGAGCAGTTCTTC. Protein product: CASSEGLAGVGRYNEQFF. This sequence joins TRBV5-1 and TRBJ2-1; TRBD2 matches 14 bases. CDR3 size: 18 residues. CDR1 is SGHRS and CDR2 is YFSETQ in the germline V gene. Trimming cost V 4 bases and J 3 bases; bases outside gene matches: 9.

The chain has TRBV2 and TRBJ1-4, with D perhaps TRBD1 (5 bases). V was clipped by 7 bases and J by 5 bases, with 17 bases between them. This CDR3 region has 15 residues. CDR1 SNHLY and CDR2 FYNNEI come from the germline V gene. In nucleotides, the CDR3 is TGTGCCAGCACGAACGGCGGGGGTCAGAATGAAAAACTGTTTTTT. It encodes CASTNGGGQNEKLFF.

The V call is TRBV4-1, the J call TRBJ2-1; weak D call: TRBD1 (6 bases). There are 19 residues in the CDR3. With 0 bases removed from V and 2 bases from J, the gap between germline ends came to 20 bases. From germline, CDR1 is MGHRA and CDR2 YSYEKL. The CDR3, as DNA: TGCGCCAGCAGCCAAGACCCTCCGACAGGCAGCCGCCCCTACAATGAGCAGTTCTTC. Amino acid sequence: CASSQDPPTGSRPYNEQFF.

V is TRBV20-1 and J is TRBJ1-2; D is undetermined. V lost 0 bases and J lost 2, with 10 bases in between. Germline CDR1 reads DFQATT; CDR2 reads SNEGSKA (reference sequence). The CDR3 contains 14 residues. In DNA form, the CDR3 reads TGCAGTGCTAGAGATCAAACGGGGAACTATGGCTACACCTTC. Its protein product is CSARDQTGNYGYTF.

The chain employs TRBV7-9 and TRBJ2-7; D is perhaps TRBD2 (6 bases). Trimming took 4 bases from V and 7 from J, leaving 20 bases between them. CDR1 SEHNR and CDR2 FQNEAQ come from the germline V gene (reference sequence). CDR3 size: 15 residues. CDR3 residues: CASSSYGAGSLEQYF. As DNA, the CDR3 is TGTGCCAGCAGCTCGTACGGGGCGGGATCGCTTGAGCAGTACTTC.

This sequence joins TRBV7-2 and TRBJ2-5; 7 bases agree with TRBD2. The germline V gene encodes CDR1 SGHTA and CDR2 FQGNSA. There are 15 residues in the CDR3. The ends lost 2 bases at V and 5 bases at J; junction bases unmatched: 8. The CDR3 DNA reads TGTGCCAGCAGCTTACCTAGCGGTGTAGGGGAGACCCAGTACTTC. It is translated as CASSLPSGVGETQYF. Supplemented by reference TRBV7-2 and TRBJ2-5, the full variable domain reads GAGVSQSPSNKVTEKGKDVELRCDPISGHTALYWYRQSLGQGLEFLIYFQGNSAPDKSGLPSDRFSAERTGGSVSTLTIQRTQQEDSAVYLCASSLPSGVGETQYFGPGTRLLVL.

The rearrangement links TRBV15 to TRBJ2-1; D gene uncertain. CDR1 and CDR2 from the germline V gene are LNHNV and YYDKDF (reference sequence). Deletions cut 3 bases from V and 10 bases from J, with 16 bases between. The CDR3 consists of 14 residues. CDR3: CATSSYITTYEQFF. CDR3 sequence (DNA): TGTGCCACCAGCAGCTATATAACCACCTACGAGCAGTTCTTC.

This chain uses TRBV29-1 with TRBJ2-3; 8 positions match TRBD1. Trimming took 1 base from V and 6 from J; bases not matched to a gene: 9. CDR3 length equals 15 residues. Germline CDR1 reads SQVTM; CDR2 reads ANQGSEA. The CDR3 DNA sequence: TGCAGCGTTGAAGGGCAGGGGGCCGAAGAGGATACGCAGTATTTT. It specifies CSVEGQGAEEDTQYF.

The rearrangement joins TRBV29-1 to TRBJ1-1; D not resolved. CDR3 size: 14 residues. Between the trimmed V and J ends, which lost 1 base and 1 base, there was a span of 10 bases. Germline V gives CDR1 SQVTM, CDR2 ANQGSEA. The CDR3 loop reads CSVEGSSENTEAFF. The DNA for the CDR3 is TGCAGCGTTGAAGGCTCCTCAGAGAACACTGAAGCTTTCTTT.

The chain employs TRBV13 and TRBJ1-4; the D gene is possibly TRBD1 (5 bases). Germline V gene lookup returns CDR1 PRHDT and CDR2 FYEKMQ (reference sequence). The CDR3 contains 14 residues. V was pared by 7 bases and J by 6 bases, with 15 bases between. This CDR3 is CASTLRETDEKLFF. DNA of the CDR3: TGTGCCAGCACCCTCAGGGAGACGGATGAAAAACTGTTTTTT.

Notes on this clonotype: This sequence may be a read error, since a much larger clone differs from it by one base. The V call is TRBV7-2, the J call TRBJ2-1, with TRBD2 identical over 14 bases. This CDR3 spans 16 amino acids. Germline loops: CDR1 SGHTA, CDR2 FQGNSA. DNA of the CDR3: TGTGTCAGCAGCTTAGGACTAGCGGGAGGTAGCGATGAGCAGTTCTTC. This translates into CVSSLGLAGGSDEQFF.

This clonotype was seen more than once but under ten times. The chain joins TRBV20-1 to TRBJ2-3; 12 nucleotides match TRBD2. CDR3 size: 16 residues. Trimming took 6 bases from V and 0 from J; bases not matched to a gene: 7. Germline-derived CDR1 and CDR2 are DFQATT and SNEGSKA (reference sequence). As DNA, the CDR3 is TGCAGTGCCCAGACTAGCGGGAGAATAAGCACAGATACGCAGTATTTT. Amino acid sequence: CSAQTSGRISTDTQYF.

The chain carries TRBV13 and TRBJ1-4; D not resolved. The CDR3 sequence is 14 residues long. Germline CDR1 PRHDT, CDR2 FYEKMQ (reference sequence). Trimming cost V 7 bases and J 1 base, with 10 bases left between them. As DNA, the CDR3 is TGTGCCAGCAAACTCGGGGAAACTAATGAAAAACTGTTTTTT. It specifies CASKLGETNEKLFF.

The chain employs TRBV29-1 and TRBJ1-2; no definite D call. The CDR3 spans 14 residues. Trimming cost V 6 bases and J 5 bases, with 19 bases left between them. The germline gives CDR1 SQVTM, CDR2 ANQGSEA. The CDR3 sequence is CSVGFTGKGYGYTF. CDR3 coding DNA: TGCAGCGTCGGATTCACGGGCAAAGGATATGGCTACACCTTC.

CDR3 loop: CASSMVFHTDTQYF. CDR3 DNA sequence: TGTGCCAGCAGTATGGTATTTCACACAGATACGCAGTATTTT. This sequence joins TRBV12-3 or TRBV12-4 and TRBJ2-3, with unresolved D. Trimming took off 5 bases at V and 2 bases at J, with 11 bases between the two ends. The CDR3 runs to 14 residues.

This chain connects TRBV28 to TRBJ2-1; 14 bases align to TRBD2. Per germline, CDR1 MDHEN and CDR2 SYDVKM. The CDR3 has 16 residues. V dropped 3 bases and J dropped 6; count of bases not matched to a gene: 4. The CDR3 loop reads CASSFLGTSGGNEQFF. The CDR3 DNA sequence: TGTGCCAGCAGTTTCTTGGGGACTAGCGGGGGCAATGAGCAGTTCTTC.

This rearrangement joins TRBV6-6 to TRBJ1-1; 8 positions agree with TRBD1. V gave up 4 bases and J gave up 3 bases; unmatched junction bases: 7. Germline assignment: CDR1 MNHNY and CDR2 SVGAGI (reference sequence). The CDR3 has 15 amino acids. The CDR3 nucleotides are TGTGCCAGCAGTTTTCTCCAGGGGGCTGACACTGAAGCTTTCTTT. Its protein product is CASSFLQGADTEAFF.

A few counts support this clonotype. V and J are TRBV11-2 and TRBJ2-3; possible D gene TRBD2, 7 bases. This CDR3 contains 17 residues. V was pared by 0 bases and J by 0 bases, with 13 bases between. The germline V gene has CDR1 SGHAT and CDR2 FQNNGV. The CDR3 loop is CASSLDVWGGSTDTQYF. CDR3 coding DNA: TGTGCCAGCAGCTTAGATGTGTGGGGGGGCAGCACAGATACGCAGTATTTT.

This clonotype came up a few times. V usage is TRBV7-2 and J usage is TRBJ2-7, with a weak D call TRBD2 (5 bases). Trimming removed 8 bases from V and 0 bases from J, with 11 bases in between. This CDR3 is built from 13 residues. CDR1 is SGHTA, CDR2 FQGNSA, per germline. The DNA of the CDR3 is TGTGCCAGCGGAGAGGGTAGCTCCTACGAGCAGTACTTC. Translated: CASGEGSSYEQYF.